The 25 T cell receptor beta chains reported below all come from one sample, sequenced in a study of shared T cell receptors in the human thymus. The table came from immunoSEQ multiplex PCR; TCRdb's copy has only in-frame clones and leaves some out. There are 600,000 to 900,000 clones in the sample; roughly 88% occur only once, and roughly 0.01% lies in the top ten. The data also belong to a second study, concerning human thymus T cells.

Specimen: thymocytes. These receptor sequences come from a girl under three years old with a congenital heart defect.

CDR3 bases: TGTGCCAGCAGCATCCCAACGCGGGTTGGAAACACTGAAGCTTTCTTT. Encoded protein: CASSIPTRVGNTEAFF. The J gene is TRBJ1-1, the V gene TRBV7-8; D remains unclear. Trimming cost V 5 bases and J 2 bases, with 18 bases left between them. Germline V CDR1 and CDR2: SGHVS, FQNEAQ. The CDR3 is 16 residues long.

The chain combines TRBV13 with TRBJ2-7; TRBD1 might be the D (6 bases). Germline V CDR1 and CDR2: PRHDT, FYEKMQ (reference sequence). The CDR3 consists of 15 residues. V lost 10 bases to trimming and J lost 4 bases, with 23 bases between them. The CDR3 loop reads CAISRYRDRRYEQYF. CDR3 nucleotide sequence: TGTGCCATCTCGAGATACAGGGATAGGCGATACGAGCAGTACTTC.

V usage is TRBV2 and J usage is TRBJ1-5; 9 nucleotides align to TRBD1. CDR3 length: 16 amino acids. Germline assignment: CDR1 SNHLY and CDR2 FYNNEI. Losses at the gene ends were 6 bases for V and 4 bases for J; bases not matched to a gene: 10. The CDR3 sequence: CASSSPGGQGNQPQHF. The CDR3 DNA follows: TGTGCCAGCAGCTCCCCGGGGGGACAGGGAAATCAGCCCCAGCATTTT. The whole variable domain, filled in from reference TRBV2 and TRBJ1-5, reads EPEVTQTPSHQVTQMGQEVILRCVPISNHLYFYWYRQILGQKVEFLVSFYNNEISEKSEIFDDQFSVERPDGSNFTLKIRSTKLEDSAMYFCASSSPGGQGNQPQHFGDGTRLSIL.

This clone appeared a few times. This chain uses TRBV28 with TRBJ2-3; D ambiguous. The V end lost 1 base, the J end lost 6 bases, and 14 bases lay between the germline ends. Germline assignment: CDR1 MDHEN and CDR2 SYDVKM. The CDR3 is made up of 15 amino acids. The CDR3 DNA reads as TGTGCCAGCAGTTTATTAGGTAGCACCCCCGATACGCAGTATTTT. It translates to CASSLLGSTPDTQYF.

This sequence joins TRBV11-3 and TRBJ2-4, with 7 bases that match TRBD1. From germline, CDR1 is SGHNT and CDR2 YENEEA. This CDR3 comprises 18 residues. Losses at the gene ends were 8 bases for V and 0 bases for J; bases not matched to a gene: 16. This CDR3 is CASDPPADRTLAKNIQYF. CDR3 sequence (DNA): TGTGCCAGCGACCCCCCGGCGGACAGGACATTAGCCAAAAACATTCAGTACTTC.

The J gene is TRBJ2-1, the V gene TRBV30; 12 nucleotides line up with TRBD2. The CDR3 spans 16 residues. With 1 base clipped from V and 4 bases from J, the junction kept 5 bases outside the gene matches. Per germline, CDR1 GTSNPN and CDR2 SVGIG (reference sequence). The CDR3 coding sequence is TGTGCCTGGAGTGCCCTAGCGGGGGGGCCTTACAATGAGCAGTTCTTC. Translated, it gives CAWSALAGGPYNEQFF.

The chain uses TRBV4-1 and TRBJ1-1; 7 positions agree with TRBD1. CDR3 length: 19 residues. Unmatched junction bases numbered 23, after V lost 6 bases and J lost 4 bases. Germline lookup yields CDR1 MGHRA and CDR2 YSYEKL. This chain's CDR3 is CASRHRSWLGSAGGTEAFF. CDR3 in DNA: TGCGCCAGCAGACATAGGTCATGGCTCGGGTCGGCAGGGGGCACTGAAGCTTTCTTT.

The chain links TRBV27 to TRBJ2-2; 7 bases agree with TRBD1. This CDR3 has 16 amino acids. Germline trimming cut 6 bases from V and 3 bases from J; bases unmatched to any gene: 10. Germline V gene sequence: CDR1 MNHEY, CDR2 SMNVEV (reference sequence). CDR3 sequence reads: CASSQPRDSYTGELFF. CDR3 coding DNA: TGTGCCAGCAGCCAACCAAGGGACAGTTACACCGGGGAGCTGTTTTTT.

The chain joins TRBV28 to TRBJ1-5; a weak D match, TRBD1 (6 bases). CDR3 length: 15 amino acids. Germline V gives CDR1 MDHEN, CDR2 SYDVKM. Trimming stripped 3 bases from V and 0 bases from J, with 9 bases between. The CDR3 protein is CASSFGQYSNQPQHF. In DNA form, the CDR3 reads TGTGCCAGCAGTTTTGGACAGTATAGCAATCAGCCCCAGCATTTT.

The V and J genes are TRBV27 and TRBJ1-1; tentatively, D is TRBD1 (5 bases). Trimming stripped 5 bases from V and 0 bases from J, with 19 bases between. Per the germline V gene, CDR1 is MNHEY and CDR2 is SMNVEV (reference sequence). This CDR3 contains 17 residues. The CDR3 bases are TGTGCCAGCAGTCCCCGGGGGAGGACCCTCTTGAACACTGAAGCTTTCTTT. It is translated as CASSPRGRTLLNTEAFF.

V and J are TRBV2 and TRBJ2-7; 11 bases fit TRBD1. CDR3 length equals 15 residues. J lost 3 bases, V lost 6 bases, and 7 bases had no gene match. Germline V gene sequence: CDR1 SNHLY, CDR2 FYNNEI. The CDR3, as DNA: TGTGCCAGCAGGGATCCGGGACAGGGGGACTACGAGCAGTACTTC. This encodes CASRDPGQGDYEQYF.

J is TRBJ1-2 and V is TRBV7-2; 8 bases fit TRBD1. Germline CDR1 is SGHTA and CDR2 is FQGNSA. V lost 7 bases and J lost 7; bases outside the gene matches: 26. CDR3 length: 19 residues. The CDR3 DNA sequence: TGTGCCAGCAAGGGGACGCAGCTTAATTCCTACGGGACAGGTCCTGGCTACACCTTC. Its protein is CASKGTQLNSYGTGPGYTF.

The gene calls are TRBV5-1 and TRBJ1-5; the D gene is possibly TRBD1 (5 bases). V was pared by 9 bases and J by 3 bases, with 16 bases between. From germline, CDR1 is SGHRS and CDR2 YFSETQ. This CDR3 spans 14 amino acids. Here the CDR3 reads CATPPAGNNQPQHF. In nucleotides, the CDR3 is TGCGCCACCCCGCCCGCAGGGAACAATCAGCCCCAGCATTTT.

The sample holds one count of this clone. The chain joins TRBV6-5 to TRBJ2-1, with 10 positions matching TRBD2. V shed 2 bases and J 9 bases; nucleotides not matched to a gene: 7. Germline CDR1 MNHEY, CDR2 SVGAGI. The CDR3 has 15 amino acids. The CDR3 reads CASSYAQRGGCEQFF. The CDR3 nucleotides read TGTGCCAGCAGTTACGCCCAGCGGGGGGGTTGTGAGCAGTTCTTC.

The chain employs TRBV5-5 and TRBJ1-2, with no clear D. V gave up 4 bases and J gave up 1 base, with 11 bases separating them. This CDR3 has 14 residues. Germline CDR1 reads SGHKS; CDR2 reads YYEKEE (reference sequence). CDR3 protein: CASSVTRDNYGYTF. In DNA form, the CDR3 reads TGTGCCAGCAGCGTGACAAGAGATAACTATGGCTACACCTTC.

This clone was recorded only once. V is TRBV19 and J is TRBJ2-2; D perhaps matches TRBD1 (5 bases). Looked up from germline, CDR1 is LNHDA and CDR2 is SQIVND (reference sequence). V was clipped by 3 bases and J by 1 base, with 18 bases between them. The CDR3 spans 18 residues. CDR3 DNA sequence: TGTGCCAGTAGTATGGTGGAAGGGGCGTTGGAGAACACCGGGGAGCTGTTTTTT. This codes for CASSMVEGALENTGELFF.

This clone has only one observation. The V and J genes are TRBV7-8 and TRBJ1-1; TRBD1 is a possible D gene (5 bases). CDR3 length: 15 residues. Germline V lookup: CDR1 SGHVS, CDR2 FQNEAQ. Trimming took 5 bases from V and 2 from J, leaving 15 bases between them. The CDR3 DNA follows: TGTGCCAGCAGCCCTTCGGGGGGTATCAACACTGAAGCTTTCTTT. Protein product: CASSPSGGINTEAFF.

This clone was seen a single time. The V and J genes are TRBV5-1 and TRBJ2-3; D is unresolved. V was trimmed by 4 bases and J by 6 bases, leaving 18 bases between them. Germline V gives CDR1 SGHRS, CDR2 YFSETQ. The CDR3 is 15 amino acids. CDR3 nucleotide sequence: TGCGCCAGCAGCCGGGTTAGCCCTTCGACGGATACGCAGTATTTT. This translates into CASSRVSPSTDTQYF.

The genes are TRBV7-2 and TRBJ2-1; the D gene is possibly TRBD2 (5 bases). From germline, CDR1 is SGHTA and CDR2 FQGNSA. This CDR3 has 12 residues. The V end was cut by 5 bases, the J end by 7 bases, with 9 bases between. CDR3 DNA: TGTGCCAGCAGCCGGAGGAGTAATGAGCAGTTCTTC. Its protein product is CASSRRSNEQFF.

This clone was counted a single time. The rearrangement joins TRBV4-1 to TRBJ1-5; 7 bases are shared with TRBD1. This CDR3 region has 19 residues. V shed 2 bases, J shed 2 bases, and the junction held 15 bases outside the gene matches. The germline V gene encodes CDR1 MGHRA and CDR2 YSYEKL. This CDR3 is CASSQRADRARLGNQPQHF. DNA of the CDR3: TGCGCCAGCAGCCAAAGGGCCGACAGGGCAAGACTCGGCAATCAGCCCCAGCATTTT.

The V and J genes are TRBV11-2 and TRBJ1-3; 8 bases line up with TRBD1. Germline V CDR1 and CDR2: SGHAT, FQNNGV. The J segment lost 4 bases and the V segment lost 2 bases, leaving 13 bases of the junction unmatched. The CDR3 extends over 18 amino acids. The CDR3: CASSLWGVWTGKGNTIYF. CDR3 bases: TGTGCCAGCAGCTTATGGGGGGTCTGGACAGGGAAAGGAAACACCATATATTTT.

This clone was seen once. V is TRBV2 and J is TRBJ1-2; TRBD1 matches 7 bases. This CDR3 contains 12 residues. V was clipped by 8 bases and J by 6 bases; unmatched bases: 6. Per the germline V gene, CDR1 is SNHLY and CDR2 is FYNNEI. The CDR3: CASGGGRDGYTF. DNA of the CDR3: TGTGCCAGCGGAGGGGGCCGGGATGGCTACACCTTC.

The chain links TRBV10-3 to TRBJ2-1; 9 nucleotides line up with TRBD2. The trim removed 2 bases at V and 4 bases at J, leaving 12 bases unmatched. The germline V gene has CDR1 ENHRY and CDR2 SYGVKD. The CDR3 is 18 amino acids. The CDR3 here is CAISETRRGGLCYNEQFF. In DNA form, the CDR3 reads TGTGCCATCAGTGAGACTAGGCGGGGGGGCCTGTGTTACAATGAGCAGTTCTTC.

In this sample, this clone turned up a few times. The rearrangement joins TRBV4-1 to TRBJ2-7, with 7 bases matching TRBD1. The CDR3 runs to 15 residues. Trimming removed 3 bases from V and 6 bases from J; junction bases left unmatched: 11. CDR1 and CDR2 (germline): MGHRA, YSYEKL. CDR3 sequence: CASSQSPEQGCEQYF. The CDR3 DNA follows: TGCGCCAGCAGCCAGAGCCCTGAACAGGGGTGCGAGCAGTACTTC.

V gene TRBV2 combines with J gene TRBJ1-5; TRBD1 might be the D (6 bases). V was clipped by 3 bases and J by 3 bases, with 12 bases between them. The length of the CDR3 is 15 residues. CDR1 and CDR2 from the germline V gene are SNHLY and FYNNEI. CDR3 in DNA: TGTGCCAGCAGTGATTCAAGGGGGATCAATCAGCCCCAGCATTTT. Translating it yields CASSDSRGINQPQHF. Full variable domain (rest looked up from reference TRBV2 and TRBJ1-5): EPEVTQTPSHQVTQMGQEVILRCVPISNHLYFYWYRQILGQKVEFLVSFYNNEISEKSEIFDDQFSVERPDGSNFTLKIRSTKLEDSAMYFCASSDSRGINQPQHFGDGTRLSIL.